A single sample gave rise to the 6 T cell receptor beta chains below, sequenced in a study of cytomegalovirus exposure and HLA in healthy donors (TCRdb year 2017). Library method: the immunoSEQ multiplex PCR assay. The multiplex PCR relied on a mix of 60 forward primers for TCR Vbeta segments and 13 reverse primers for TCR Jbeta segments. TCRdb's version of the immuneACCESS table is confined to in-frame rearrangements and falls short of the full clone set. An unresolved V gene accounts for under half of the shortfall where checked; the remainder is of unknown origin. Here the sample has under 200,000 clones; approximately 67% occur a single time. The ten most abundant clones make up around 3.2% of the sample. The sample consisted of PBMCs. These TCRs come from a middle-aged man in good health and CMV-seronegative.

V is TRBV5-4 and J is TRBJ2-5, with TRBD2 matching 10 bases. This CDR3 has 15 amino acids. Per germline, CDR1 SGHNT and CDR2 YYREEE (reference sequence). Trimming removed 3 bases from V and 3 bases from J; junction bases left unmatched: 5. CDR3 DNA: TGTGCCAGCAGCTCCGGACTAGCGGAAAAAGAGACCCAGTACTTC. Translated: CASSSGLAEKETQYF.

CDR3 in DNA: TGTGCCAGCAGTGGAGTCCCGGGGATTGTAGTGTTCTTC. Its translation: CASSGVPGIVVFF. V is TRBV25-1 and J is TRBJ2-1, with a tentative D call TRBD2 (5 bases). This CDR3 is 13 amino acids long. Germline-derived CDR1 and CDR2 are MGHDK and SYGVNS. The V and J ends lost 4 bases and 15 bases respectively, with 19 bases between them. The full variable domain, its missing parts supplied by reference TRBV25-1 and TRBJ2-1, is EADIYQTPRYLVIGTGKKITLECSQTMGHDKMYWYQQDPGMELHLIHYSYGVNSTEKGDLSSESTVSRIRTEHFPLTLESARPSHTSQYLCASSGVPGIVVFFGPGTRLTVL.

This chain uses TRBV7-3 with TRBJ2-1, with D perhaps matching TRBD1 (6 bases). Germline-derived CDR1 and CDR2 are SGHTA and FQGTGA. Trimming took off 5 bases at V and 2 bases at J, with 10 bases between the two ends. CDR3 length equals 14 residues. The CDR3 reads CASSQGHTYNEQFF. The DNA for the CDR3 is TGTGCCAGCAGCCAGGGACATACCTACAATGAGCAGTTCTTC.

V gene TRBV5-1 combines with J gene TRBJ2-4, with TRBD1 matching over 8 bases. The CDR3 has 14 amino acids. The V segment lost 4 bases and the J segment 4 bases; nucleotides outside the gene matches: 4. The germline CDR1 and CDR2 sequences are SGHRS and YFSETQ. The DNA for the CDR3 is TGCGCCAGCAGCCTAGGGGACAGGAAAAACATTCAGTACTTC. Protein product: CASSLGDRKNIQYF.

The chain uses TRBV19 and TRBJ1-2; perhaps TRBD1 as D (6 bases). CDR3 size: 12 residues. The V end lost 5 bases, the J end lost 8 bases, and 12 bases lay between the germline ends. Germline CDR1 and CDR2: LNHDA and SQIVND (reference sequence). The CDR3 DNA sequence: TGTGCCAGTAGTTCAGGAGGACAGGGCTACACCTTC. Translating gives CASSSGGQGYTF.

DNA for the CDR3: TGTGCCAGCAGCTTGGCTTCCCAGGGGGAAGCTTTCTTT. This encodes CASSLASQGEAFF. The chain links TRBV5-6 to TRBJ1-1, with D tentatively TRBD1 (6 bases). Trimming took off 0 bases at V and 8 bases at J, with 11 bases between the two ends. The CDR3 runs 13 residues. Looked up from germline, CDR1 is SGHDT and CDR2 is YYEEEE.